The entry that follows covers one T cell receptor (beta chain) sequence. The antigen is unknown. It was with unique molecular identifiers that the TCRbeta library was prepared. Each CDR3 protein is one row after TCRdb ran MiXCR on the PCR reads. Of approximately 800,000 distinct CDR3 sequences listed, 16% are singletons. The CDR3 extends over 13 amino acids. The germline V gene encodes CDR1 MNHNS and CDR2 SASEGT. V was clipped by 6 bases and J by 6 bases; unmatched bases: 5. The source of the sample is a study of T-cell reconstitution after alpha-beta-depleted transplantation in children. Regarding the study as a whole: T cells produced anew were the main source of T-cell counts and diversity one year after transplant. Surviving recipient T cells and thymic progenitors underlay high day-60 TCRbeta diversity in some patients. Expanded graft clones, several hundred of them, were reportedly the source of alpha-beta T cells about two months after transplant.

The starting material was PBMCs, mostly from graft donor cells, obtained 360 days after TCRalphabeta/CD19-depleted stem cell transplant. The TCR was taken from a male patient younger than 18 who had a stem cell transplant for acute lymphoblastic leukemia, so the T cells may come from the graft donor. The chain couples TRBV6-1 to TRBJ1-5; the match to TRBD1 covers 7 bases. The CDR3: CASRLTGPQPQHF. In DNA form, the CDR3 reads TGTGCCAGCAGGTTGACAGGGCCTCAGCCCCAGCATTTT.